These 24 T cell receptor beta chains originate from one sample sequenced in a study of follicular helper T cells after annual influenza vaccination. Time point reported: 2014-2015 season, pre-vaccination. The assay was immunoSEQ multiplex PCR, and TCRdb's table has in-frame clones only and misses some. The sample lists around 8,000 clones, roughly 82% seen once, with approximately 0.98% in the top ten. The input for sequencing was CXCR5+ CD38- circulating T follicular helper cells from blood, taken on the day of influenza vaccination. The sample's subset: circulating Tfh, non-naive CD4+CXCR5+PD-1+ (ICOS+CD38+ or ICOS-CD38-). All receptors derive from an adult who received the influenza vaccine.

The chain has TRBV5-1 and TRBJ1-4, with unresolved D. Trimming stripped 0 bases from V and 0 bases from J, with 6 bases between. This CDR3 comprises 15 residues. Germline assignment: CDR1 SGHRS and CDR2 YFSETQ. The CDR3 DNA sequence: TGCGCCAGCAGCTTGGCCGGGACAACTAATGAAAAACTGTTTTTT. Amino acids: CASSLAGTTNEKLFF.

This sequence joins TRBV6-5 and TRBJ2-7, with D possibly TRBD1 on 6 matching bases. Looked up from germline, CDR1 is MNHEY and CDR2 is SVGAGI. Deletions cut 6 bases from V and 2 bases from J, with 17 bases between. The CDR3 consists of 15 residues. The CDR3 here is CASSTNLRGAYEQYF. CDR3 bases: TGTGCCAGCAGCACTAACCTCAGGGGCGCCTACGAGCAGTACTTC.

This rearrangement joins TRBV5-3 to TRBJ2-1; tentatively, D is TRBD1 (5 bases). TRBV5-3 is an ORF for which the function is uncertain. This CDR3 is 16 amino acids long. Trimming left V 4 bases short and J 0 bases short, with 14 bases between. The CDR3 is CARSDAGWCSYNEQFF. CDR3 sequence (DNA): TGTGCCAGAAGCGACGCAGGGTGGTGCTCCTACAATGAGCAGTTCTTC.

The CDR3, as DNA: TGTGCCAGTAGTCTTTCGGCCGCTAACTATGGCTACACCTTC. This codes for CASSLSAANYGYTF. The chain recombines TRBV19 with TRBJ1-2; D not resolved. V lost 5 bases and J 0 bases, leaving 10 bases between the germline ends. The CDR3 contains 14 residues. Germline V gene data show CDR1 as LNHDA and CDR2 as SQIVND (reference sequence).

The CDR3: CASSFRDRTTEAFF. DNA of the CDR3: TGTGCCAGCAGCTTCCGAGACAGGACCACTGAAGCTTTCTTT. The genes are TRBV7-9 and TRBJ1-1, with a weak D call TRBD1 (6 bases). CDR1 and CDR2 from the germline V gene are SEHNR and FQNEAQ (reference sequence). The CDR3 runs 14 residues. The V gene lost 3 bases and the J gene lost 4 bases, with 12 bases spanning the gap.

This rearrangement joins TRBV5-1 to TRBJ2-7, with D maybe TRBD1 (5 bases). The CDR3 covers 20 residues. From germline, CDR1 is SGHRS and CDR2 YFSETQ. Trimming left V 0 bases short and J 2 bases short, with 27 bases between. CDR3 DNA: TGCGCCAGCAGCTTGGGCTGGGGCAGCCGACGCCAAAACTTAACCTACGAGCAGTACTTC. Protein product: CASSLGWGSRRQNLTYEQYF.

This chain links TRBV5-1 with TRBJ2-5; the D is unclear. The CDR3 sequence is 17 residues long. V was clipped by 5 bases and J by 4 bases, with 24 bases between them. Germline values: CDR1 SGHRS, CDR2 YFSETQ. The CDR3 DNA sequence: TGCGCCAGCAGTTTCGGGCTTTCCTCCCGCACCGGAGAGACCCAGTACTTC. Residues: CASSFGLSSRTGETQYF.

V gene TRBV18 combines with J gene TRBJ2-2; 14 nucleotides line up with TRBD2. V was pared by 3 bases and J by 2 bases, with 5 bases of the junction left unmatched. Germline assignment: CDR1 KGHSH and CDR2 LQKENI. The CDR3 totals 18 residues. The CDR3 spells CASSPRGLAGVNTGELFF. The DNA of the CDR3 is TGTGCCAGCTCACCGCGGGGACTAGCGGGAGTTAACACCGGGGAGCTGTTTTTT.

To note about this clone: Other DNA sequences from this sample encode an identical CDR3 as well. The CDR3 coding sequence is TGTGCCAGCAGTCGGGACATTGAGGAAGGCTACACCTTC. Translated: CASSRDIEEGYTF. The chain employs TRBV28 and TRBJ1-2; tentatively, D is TRBD1 (6 bases). Per the germline V gene, CDR1 is MDHEN and CDR2 is SYDVKM. The CDR3 contains 13 residues. The V gene lost 5 bases and the J gene lost 8 bases, with 15 bases spanning the gap.

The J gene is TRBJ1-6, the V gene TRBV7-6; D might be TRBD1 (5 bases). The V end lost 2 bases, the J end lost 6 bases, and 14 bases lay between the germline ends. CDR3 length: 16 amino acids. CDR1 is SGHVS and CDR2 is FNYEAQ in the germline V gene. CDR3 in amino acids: CASSLSPGRVNSPLHF. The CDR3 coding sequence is TGTGCCAGCAGCTTAAGCCCGGGACGTGTTAATTCACCCCTCCACTTT.

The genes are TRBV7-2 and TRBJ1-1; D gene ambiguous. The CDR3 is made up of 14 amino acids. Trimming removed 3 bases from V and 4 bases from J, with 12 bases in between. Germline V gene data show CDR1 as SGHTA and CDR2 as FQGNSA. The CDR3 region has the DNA TGTGCCAGCAGCTTGAAAGGATTGGGCACTGAAGCTTTCTTT. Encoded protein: CASSLKGLGTEAFF.

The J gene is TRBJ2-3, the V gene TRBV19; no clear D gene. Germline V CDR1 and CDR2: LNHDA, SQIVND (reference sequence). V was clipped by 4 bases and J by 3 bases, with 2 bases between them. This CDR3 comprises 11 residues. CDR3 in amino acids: CASSRTDTQYF. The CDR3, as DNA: TGTGCCAGTAGTAGGACAGATACGCAGTATTTT.

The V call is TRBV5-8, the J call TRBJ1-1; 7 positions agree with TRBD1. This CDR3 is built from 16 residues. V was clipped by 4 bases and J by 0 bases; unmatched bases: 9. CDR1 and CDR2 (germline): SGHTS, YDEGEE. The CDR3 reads CASSAYRDSLNTEAFF. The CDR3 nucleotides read TGTGCCAGCAGCGCTTACAGGGACAGCCTGAACACTGAAGCTTTCTTT.

CDR3: CASSQRQGLGDQPQHF. CDR3 nucleotides: TGTGCCAGCAGTCAAAGACAGGGATTAGGCGATCAGCCCCAGCATTTT. The chain joins TRBV6-6 to TRBJ1-5; 7 positions match TRBD1. Germline assignment: CDR1 MNHNY and CDR2 SVGAGI (reference sequence). V was pared by 5 bases and J by 5 bases, with 12 bases of the junction left unmatched. The CDR3 totals 16 residues.

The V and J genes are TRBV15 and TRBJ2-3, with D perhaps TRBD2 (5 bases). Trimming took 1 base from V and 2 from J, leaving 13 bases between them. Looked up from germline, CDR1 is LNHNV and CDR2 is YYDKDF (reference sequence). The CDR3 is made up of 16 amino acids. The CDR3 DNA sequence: TGTGCCACCAGCAGAGGGCCTAGCCAAACCACAGATACGCAGTATTTT. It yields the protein CATSRGPSQTTDTQYF.

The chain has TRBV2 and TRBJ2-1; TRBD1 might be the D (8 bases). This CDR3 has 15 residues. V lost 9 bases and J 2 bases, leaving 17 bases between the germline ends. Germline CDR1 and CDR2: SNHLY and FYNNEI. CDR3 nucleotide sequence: TGTGCCAGAGGGAGGGAACAGGGGGCCTACAATGAGCAGTTCTTC. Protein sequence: CARGREQGAYNEQFF.

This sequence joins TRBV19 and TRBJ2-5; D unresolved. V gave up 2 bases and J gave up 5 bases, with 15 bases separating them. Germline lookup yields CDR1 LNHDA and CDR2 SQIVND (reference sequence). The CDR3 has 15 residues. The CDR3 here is CASSISVTFPETQYF. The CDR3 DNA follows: TGTGCCAGTAGTATAAGCGTCACCTTCCCCGAGACCCAGTACTTC.

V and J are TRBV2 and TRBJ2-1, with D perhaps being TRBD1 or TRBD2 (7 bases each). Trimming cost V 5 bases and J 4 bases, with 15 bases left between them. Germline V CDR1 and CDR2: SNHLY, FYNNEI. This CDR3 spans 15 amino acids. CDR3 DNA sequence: TGTGCCAGCAGTATTACAGGGGAGGGATACAATGAGCAGTTCTTC. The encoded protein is CASSITGEGYNEQFF.

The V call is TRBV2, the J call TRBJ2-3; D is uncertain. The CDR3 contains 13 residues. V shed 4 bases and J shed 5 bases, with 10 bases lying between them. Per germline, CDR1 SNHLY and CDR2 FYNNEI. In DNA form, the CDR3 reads TGTGCCAGCAGTGGAGGTGTCGTAGATACGCAGTATTTT. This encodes CASSGGVVDTQYF.

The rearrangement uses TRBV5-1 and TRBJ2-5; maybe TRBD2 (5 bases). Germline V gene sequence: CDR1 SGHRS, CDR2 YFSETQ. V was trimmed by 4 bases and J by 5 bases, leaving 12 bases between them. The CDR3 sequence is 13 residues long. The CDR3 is CASSLGLMETQYF. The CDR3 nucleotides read TGCGCCAGCAGCCTCGGACTGATGGAGACCCAGTACTTC.

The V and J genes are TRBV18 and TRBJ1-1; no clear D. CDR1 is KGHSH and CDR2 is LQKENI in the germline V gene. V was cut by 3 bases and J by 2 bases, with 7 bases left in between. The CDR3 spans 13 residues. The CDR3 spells CASSPTANTEAFF. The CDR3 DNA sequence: TGTGCCAGCTCACCGACCGCTAACACTGAAGCTTTCTTT.

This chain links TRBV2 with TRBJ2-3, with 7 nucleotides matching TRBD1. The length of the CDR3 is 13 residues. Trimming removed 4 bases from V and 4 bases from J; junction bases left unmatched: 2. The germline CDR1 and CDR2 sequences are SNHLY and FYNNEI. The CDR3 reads CASSGQGSDTQYF. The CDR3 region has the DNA TGTGCCAGCAGTGGACAGGGATCAGATACGCAGTATTTT.

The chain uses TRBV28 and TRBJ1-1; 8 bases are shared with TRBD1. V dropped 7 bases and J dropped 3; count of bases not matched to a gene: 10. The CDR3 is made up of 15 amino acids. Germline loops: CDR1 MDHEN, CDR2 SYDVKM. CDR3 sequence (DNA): TGTGCCAGCACCGAACCCGCAGGGGGCTACACTGAAGCTTTCTTT. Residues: CASTEPAGGYTEAFF.

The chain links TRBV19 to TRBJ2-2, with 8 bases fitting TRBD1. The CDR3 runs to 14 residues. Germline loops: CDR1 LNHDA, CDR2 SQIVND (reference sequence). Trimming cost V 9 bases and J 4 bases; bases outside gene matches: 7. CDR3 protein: CARDRGKFTGELFF. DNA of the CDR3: TGTGCCAGAGACAGGGGTAAGTTCACCGGGGAGCTGTTTTTT.